One TCR beta chain is described in this entry. Its target is unknown. The data derive from a study of beta chain features in type 1 diabetes. Study-wide results and limits: The question left open here concerned HLA type influencing TCRB rearrangement. Type 1 diabetes patients had TCRB CDR3s that were shorter (moderately but significantly so) in all four CD4+ subsets. The study notes PCR might favor shorter templates equally in patients and controls.

Every bit of the isolated RNA underwent reverse transcription, so sequencing read expressed TCRB transcripts. Around 3.7 million reads was the average for naive, central memory and regulatory T cell samples. Profiled with immunoSEQ multiplex PCR; TCRdb holds only in-frame clones, not every one. Of 130,000 or so clones in the sample, around 8.8% are singletons; the top ten hold over 0.6%. The V gene lost 5 bases and the J gene lost 12 bases, with 25 bases spanning the gap. The CDR3 consists of 15 residues. Germline lookup yields CDR1 MDHEN and CDR2 SYDVKM. The receptor was isolated from a young man with type 1 diabetes. The rearrangement uses TRBV28 and TRBJ1-2; perhaps TRBD1 as D (5 bases). Sequenced sample: central memory CD4+ T cells from blood. The CDR3 DNA is TGTGCCAGCAGTGCTCCCGGTCGGGGGTCGGCGGGTGACACCTTC. It yields the protein CASSAPGRGSAGDTF.